The 25 T cell receptor beta chains given below trace back to one sample, sequenced in a study of control samples from healthy donors and cancer patients. TCRdb's copy holds only in-frame clones and misses some; the assay was immunoSEQ multiplex PCR. The sample gives 150,000 to 190,000 clones, over 90% of which show up once; under 2.5% is in the top ten. Input material: blood. These receptors came from a man between 45 and 60 years old in good health.

This clone was counted a single time. Here the CDR3 DNA reads TGTGCCAGCAGTTACGATACAGGGGGAGGGTATGGCTACACCTTC. Translating gives CASSYDTGGGYGYTF. The chain joins TRBV6-5 to TRBJ1-2; the match to TRBD1 covers 8 bases. The germline CDR1 and CDR2 sequences are MNHEY and SVGAGI. Trimming took 2 bases from V and 5 from J; bases not matched to a gene: 7. The CDR3 sequence is 15 residues long.

About this clone itself: Sequence at one end of the junction differs from germline and may be a read error. The chain couples TRBV6-5 to TRBJ2-1; 10 nucleotides line up with TRBD2. CDR1 is MNHEY, CDR2 SVGAGI, per germline. This CDR3 contains 14 residues. This CDR3 reads CASRRTSGSPAGIF. The DNA of the CDR3 is TGTGCCAGCAGGCGGACTAGCGGAAGTCCCGCCGGGATCTTC.

The V and J genes are TRBV3-1 (or the pseudogene TRBV3-2) and TRBJ2-1, with a tentative D call TRBD1 (6 bases). Germline CDR1 reads LGHDT; CDR2 reads YNNKEL (reference sequence). V gave up 1 base and J gave up 2 bases, with 6 bases separating them. The CDR3 has 14 residues. CDR3 protein: CASSQGTAYNEQFF. The CDR3 DNA sequence: TGTGCCAGCAGCCAAGGGACAGCCTACAATGAGCAGTTCTTC.

V usage is TRBV3-1 (or the pseudogene TRBV3-2) and J usage is TRBJ2-7; 10 nucleotides match TRBD2. The V segment lost 1 base and the J segment 3 bases; nucleotides outside the gene matches: 6. The germline V gene has CDR1 LGHDT and CDR2 YNNKEL (reference sequence). This CDR3 has 16 residues. The CDR3 spells CASSQAGLAGDYEQYF. The CDR3 DNA sequence: TGTGCCAGCAGCCAAGCGGGGCTAGCGGGAGACTACGAGCAGTACTTC.

The V call is TRBV5-1, the J call TRBJ1-1, with 9 bases aligning to TRBD1. CDR1 SGHRS and CDR2 YFSETQ come from the germline V gene. Germline trimming cut 3 bases from V and 4 bases from J; bases unmatched to any gene: 4. The CDR3 is made up of 14 amino acids. In DNA form, the CDR3 reads TGCGCCAGCAGCTCGGGACAGGGCGCCACTGAAGCTTTCTTT. As protein: CASSSGQGATEAFF.

V and J are TRBV12-3 or TRBV12-4 and TRBJ2-1; D remains ambiguous. This CDR3 has 11 residues. Trimming removed 10 bases from V and 9 bases from J, with 13 bases in between. CDR3 loop: CATQNRAEQFF. CDR3 nucleotides: TGTGCCACTCAGAATAGGGCTGAGCAGTTCTTC.

The V call is TRBV28, the J call TRBJ1-2; D is uncertain. The V gene's germline CDR1 is MDHEN and CDR2 SYDVKM. Between the trimmed V and J ends, which lost 1 base and 5 bases, there was a span of 11 bases. The CDR3 runs to 14 residues. The CDR3 protein is CASSLYRSEYGYTF. CDR3 bases: TGTGCCAGCAGTTTATACAGATCGGAGTATGGCTACACCTTC.

The V and J genes are TRBV23-1 and TRBJ2-2, with a possible D match to TRBD2 (6 bases). Being an ORF, TRBV23-1 has a function that is uncertain. CDR3 size: 17 residues. V gave up 7 bases and J gave up 7 bases, with 25 bases separating them. CDR3 loop: CASNISLVPRRGGELFF. The CDR3 DNA is TGCGCCAGCAACATAAGCCTGGTCCCTCGGCGGGGCGGGGAGCTGTTTTTT.

The chain is built from TRBV19 and TRBJ1-1, with TRBD1 as a possible D gene (6 bases). CDR1 and CDR2 from the germline V gene are LNHDA and SQIVND (reference sequence). The V gene lost 3 bases and the J gene lost 1 base, with 9 bases spanning the gap. CDR3 length equals 14 residues. The CDR3 protein is CASSMGHKNTEAFF. DNA for the CDR3: TGTGCCAGTAGTATGGGACACAAGAACACTGAAGCTTTCTTT. Together with reference TRBV19 and TRBJ1-1, the CDR3 gives the full variable domain: DGGITQSPKYLFRKEGQNVTLSCEQNLNHDAMYWYRQDPGQGLRLIYYSQIVNDFQKGDIAEGYSVSREKKESFPLTVTSAQKNPTAFYLCASSMGHKNTEAFFGQGTRLTVV.

CDR3 protein: CATSRDLTGQSSEGANVLTF. The CDR3 bases are TGTGCCACCAGCAGAGATCTAACGGGACAGTCTTCGGAGGGGGCCAACGTCCTGACTTTC. The chain recombines TRBV15 with TRBJ2-6, with TRBD1 matching over 7 bases. V was clipped by 0 bases and J by 4 bases; unmatched bases: 15. This CDR3 comprises 20 residues. Germline CDR1 LNHNV, CDR2 YYDKDF (reference sequence). Full variable domain (rest looked up from reference TRBV15 and TRBJ2-6): DAMVIQNPRYQVTQFGKPVTLSCSQTLNHNVMYWYQQKSSQAPKLLFHYYDKDFNNEADTPDNFQSRRPNTSFCFLDIRSPGLGDTAMYLCATSRDLTGQSSEGANVLTFGAGSRLTVL.

The genes are TRBV7-9 and TRBJ2-1; 7 positions match TRBD1. This CDR3 comprises 14 residues. Trimming cost V 2 bases and J 8 bases; bases outside gene matches: 6. CDR1 SEHNR and CDR2 FQNEAQ come from the germline V gene (reference sequence). The CDR3 spells CASSLRGQTDEQFF. The CDR3 DNA follows: TGTGCCAGCAGCTTAAGGGGGCAGACGGATGAGCAGTTCTTC.

Only one count was recorded for this clone. The chain joins TRBV15 to TRBJ1-2; the D gene is possibly TRBD1 (5 bases). Trimming removed 0 bases from V and 4 bases from J, with 12 bases in between. The length of the CDR3 is 15 residues. The V gene's germline CDR1 is LNHNV and CDR2 YYDKDF (reference sequence). The CDR3 coding sequence is TGTGCCACCAGCAGAGACACCGGGACGTCCTATGGCTACACCTTC. The encoded protein is CATSRDTGTSYGYTF. Full variable domain (remainder filled in from reference TRBV15 and TRBJ1-2): DAMVIQNPRYQVTQFGKPVTLSCSQTLNHNVMYWYQQKSSQAPKLLFHYYDKDFNNEADTPDNFQSRRPNTSFCFLDIRSPGLGDTAMYLCATSRDTGTSYGYTFGSGTRLTVV.

The rearrangement links TRBV7-9 to TRBJ1-6; D is undetermined. V gave up 0 bases and J gave up 6 bases, with 9 bases separating them. CDR3 length: 15 residues. Germline CDR1 is SEHNR and CDR2 is FQNEAQ (reference sequence). The CDR3 loop reads CASSLANQINSPLHF. The CDR3 bases are TGTGCCAGCAGCTTAGCGAACCAGATTAATTCACCCCTCCACTTT.

The V call is TRBV7-2, the J call TRBJ2-3; 10 bases map to TRBD2. This CDR3 has 16 residues. Germline CDR1 is SGHTA and CDR2 is FQGNSA. Germline trimming cut 0 bases from V and 2 bases from J; bases unmatched to any gene: 2. Here the CDR3 reads CASSLALAGATDTQYF. DNA of the CDR3: TGTGCCAGCAGCTTAGCGCTAGCGGGAGCCACAGATACGCAGTATTTT.

V is TRBV6-5 and J is TRBJ1-5, with 7 nucleotides matching TRBD1. CDR1 and CDR2 (germline): MNHEY, SVGAGI. The CDR3 consists of 16 residues. After removal of 4 bases from V and 6 bases from J, the junction contained 12 bases not matched to a gene. The CDR3 protein is CASSSPSTGSGQPQHF. CDR3 DNA sequence: TGTGCCAGCAGTTCCCCGTCGACAGGGAGTGGTCAGCCCCAGCATTTT.

This chain links TRBV11-2 with TRBJ2-1; no definite D call. The CDR3 is 15 residues long. The germline V and J ends were trimmed by 1 base and 3 bases, with 10 bases remaining between them. CDR1 SGHAT and CDR2 FQNNGV come from the germline V gene. DNA for the CDR3: TGTGCCAGCAGCTTAGGCTTGGCCTTCTACAATGAGCAGTTCTTC. It encodes CASSLGLAFYNEQFF.

This chain uses TRBV9 with TRBJ2-1; D perhaps matches TRBD2 (6 bases). V was pared by 7 bases and J by 3 bases, with 20 bases between. Germline assignment: CDR1 SGDLS and CDR2 YYNGEE. The CDR3 extends over 16 amino acids. This CDR3 reads CASGPGLANLYNEQFF. CDR3 DNA: TGTGCCAGCGGCCCCGGCCTAGCGAACCTCTACAATGAGCAGTTCTTC.

The chain has TRBV7-9 and TRBJ1-1; D is ambiguous. CDR1 is SEHNR and CDR2 is FQNEAQ in the germline V gene (reference sequence). This CDR3 region has 14 residues. Trimming shortened V by 5 bases and J by 4 bases, and 14 bases separated the two germline ends. CDR3 residues: CASSVDIDGTEAFF. The CDR3 DNA reads TGTGCCAGCAGCGTTGACATCGATGGCACTGAAGCTTTCTTT. Supplemented by reference TRBV7-9 and TRBJ1-1, the full variable domain reads DTGVSQNPRHKITKRGQNVTFRCDPISEHNRLYWYRQTLGQGPEFLTYFQNEAQLEKSRLLSDRFSAERPKGSFSTLEIQRTEQGDSAMYLCASSVDIDGTEAFFGQGTRLTVV.

The rearrangement uses TRBV6-5 and TRBJ2-5; 9 bases line up with TRBD1. Per the germline V gene, CDR1 is MNHEY and CDR2 is SVGAGI. V dropped 6 bases and J dropped 7; count of bases not matched to a gene: 6. The CDR3 totals 13 residues. The CDR3 DNA reads TGTGCCAGCAGAACAGGGGGCGCGGGGACCCAGTACTTC. This gives the protein CASRTGGAGTQYF.

This chain uses TRBV5-1 with TRBJ1-6, with TRBD1 as a possible D gene (5 bases). There are 16 residues in the CDR3. Germline values: CDR1 SGHRS, CDR2 YFSETQ. The ends were cut back, 1 base at V and 6 bases at J, with 14 bases in the middle. In DNA form, the CDR3 reads TGCGCCAGCAGCTTGTGGGGGGGAAGGCGTAATTCACCCCTCCACTTT. Translated: CASSLWGGRRNSPLHF. Combining the CDR3 with reference TRBV5-1 and TRBJ1-6 gives the whole variable domain KAGVTQTPRYLIKTRGQQVTLSCSPISGHRSVSWYQQTPGQGLQFLFEYFSETQRNKGNFPGRFSGRQFSNSRSEMNVSTLELGDSALYLCASSLWGGRRNSPLHFGNGTRLTVT.

The chain joins TRBV19 to TRBJ2-1; the match to TRBD2 covers 11 bases. Germline V gene data show CDR1 as LNHDA and CDR2 as SQIVND (reference sequence). CDR3 length: 15 residues. V was clipped by 8 bases and J by 5 bases; unmatched bases: 8. Here the CDR3 reads CASGSGRAYNNEQFF. The CDR3 region has the DNA TGTGCCAGTGGTAGCGGGAGGGCCTACAACAATGAGCAGTTCTTC.

The chain carries TRBV29-1 and TRBJ2-7; no firm D call. V was trimmed by 8 bases and J by 4 bases, leaving 15 bases between them. The CDR3 extends over 12 amino acids. Germline lookup yields CDR1 SQVTM and CDR2 ANQGSEA. In DNA, the CDR3 is TGCAGCCCCCGGATGGGCCTATACGAGCAGTACTTC. It encodes CSPRMGLYEQYF.

The chain links TRBV19 to TRBJ1-3; D gene unclear. The CDR3 consists of 13 residues. Germline V CDR1 and CDR2: LNHDA, SQIVND (reference sequence). V was pared by 7 bases and J by 2 bases, with 9 bases between. The CDR3 sequence: CASNRTPGNTIYF. In nucleotides, the CDR3 is TGTGCCAGTAACCGGACGCCTGGAAACACCATATATTTT.

This chain joins TRBV6-5 and TRBJ1-2; 9 nucleotides match TRBD1. Germline CDR1 MNHEY, CDR2 SVGAGI. The CDR3 runs 15 residues. V dropped 2 bases and J dropped 4; count of bases not matched to a gene: 5. This chain's CDR3 is CASSYVTGGFYGYTF. CDR3 DNA: TGTGCCAGCAGTTACGTCACAGGGGGCTTCTATGGCTACACCTTC.

The V and J genes are TRBV11-2 and TRBJ1-6; TRBD1 is a possible D gene (6 bases). Trimming shortened V by 7 bases and J by 0 bases, and 22 bases separated the two germline ends. Germline V lookup: CDR1 SGHAT, CDR2 FQNNGV. There are 19 residues in the CDR3. The CDR3 reads CASNPGALFPSSYNSPLHF. The CDR3 DNA follows: TGTGCCAGCAACCCGGGGGCTCTCTTTCCGAGCTCCTATAATTCACCCCTCCACTTT.